The 15 T cell receptor beta chains reported below all come from one sample, sequenced in a study of sequential checkpoint blockade in melanoma. TCRdb keeps only in-frame clones here, not all; method: immunoSEQ multiplex PCR. The sample records roughly 20,000 clones, roughly 82% being singletons. Specified treatment: randomized to nivolumab then ipilimumab (arm A) or the reverse (arm B). This specimen consisted of CD8+ T cells sorted from blood (inferred from file names), obtained from a patient given nivolumab and ipilimumab in sequence. The receptors were sampled from a human donor with melanoma.

The chain uses TRBV9 and TRBJ2-1, with 7 bases identical to TRBD2. Losses at the gene ends were 5 bases for V and 5 bases for J; bases not matched to a gene: 13. This CDR3 comprises 16 residues. Germline CDR1 and CDR2: SGDLS and YYNGEE. The CDR3: CASSPERRGSHNEQFF. The CDR3 region has the DNA TGTGCCAGCAGTCCGGAGCGGCGGGGGAGCCACAATGAGCAGTTCTTC.

Here the CDR3 reads CAWSVTGGSEQFF. The CDR3 DNA is TGTGCCTGGAGTGTAACCGGGGGGAGTGAGCAGTTCTTC. The chain links TRBV30 to TRBJ2-1; 7 bases are shared with TRBD2. The junction had 5 bases not matched to a gene; V was cut back by 0 bases and J by 9 bases. CDR1 is GTSNPN and CDR2 is SVGIG in the germline V gene (reference sequence). This CDR3 region has 13 residues. Complete variable domain (other parts from reference TRBV30 and TRBJ2-1): SQTIHQWPATLVQPVGSPLSLECTVEGTSNPNLYWYRQAAGRGLQLLFYSVGIGQISSEVPQNLSASRPQDRQFILSSKKLLLSDSGFYLCAWSVTGGSEQFFGPGTRLTVL.

A remark on this clone: One junction end does not reproduce the germline sequence, and a read error may be involved. CDR3 region: CASSLATGRTQYF. The DNA of the CDR3 is TGTGCTAGCAGCTTAGCGACAGGGCGGACGCAGTATTTT. The rearrangement joins TRBV7-7 to TRBJ2-3; 7 bases fit TRBD1. The length of the CDR3 is 13 residues. CDR1 SSHAT and CDR2 FNYEAQ come from the germline V gene (reference sequence).

This clone has just a few counts. V is TRBV6-6 and J is TRBJ2-3, with a weak D call TRBD1 (6 bases). CDR1 and CDR2 from the germline V gene are MNHNY and SVGAGI (reference sequence). The CDR3 has 16 amino acids. V was clipped by 6 bases and J by 3 bases, with 19 bases between them. The CDR3 DNA reads TGTGCCAGCAGCCCGGTAATACAGGGTGGTACAGATACGCAGTATTTT. Amino acids: CASSPVIQGGTDTQYF.

This clone was recorded only once. The chain employs TRBV13 and TRBJ2-3; D is undetermined. CDR1 and CDR2 from the germline V gene are PRHDT and FYEKMQ (reference sequence). V lost 7 bases and J lost 2, with 7 bases in between. The CDR3 has 12 residues. CDR3 amino acids: CASTSYTDTQYF. The CDR3 DNA follows: TGTGCCAGCACCAGTTACACAGATACGCAGTATTTT.

The CDR3 nucleotides read TGTGCCAGCAGCCCCCGGACAGGGGAAGGGACAGATACGCAGTATTTT. As protein: CASSPRTGEGTDTQYF. The chain has TRBV9 and TRBJ2-3; TRBD1 matches 9 bases. The length of the CDR3 is 16 residues. Germline CDR1 SGDLS, CDR2 YYNGEE. J lost 3 bases, V lost 4 bases, and 9 bases had no gene match.

The CDR3 DNA reads as TGTGCCAGCAGTTTCGGAGGACTAGCGGGTAACACAGATACGCAGTATTTT. Its protein product is CASSFGGLAGNTDTQYF. The gene calls are TRBV28 and TRBJ2-3; 11 bases map to TRBD2. Trimming at V came to 3 bases and at J to 2 bases, leaving 7 bases not matched to a gene. The CDR3 spans 17 residues. Per the germline V gene, CDR1 is MDHEN and CDR2 is SYDVKM. The full variable domain, rest sourced from reference TRBV28 and TRBJ2-3, is DVKVTQSSRYLVKRTGEKVFLECVQDMDHENMFWYRQDPGLGLRLIYFSYDVKMKEKGDIPEGYSVSREKKERFSLILESASTNQTSMYLCASSFGGLAGNTDTQYFGPGTRLTVL.

The chain couples TRBV4-2 to TRBJ1-5; a weak D match, TRBD1 (6 bases). Per germline, CDR1 LGHNA and CDR2 YNFKEQ. The CDR3 spans 17 residues. V lost 0 bases and J lost 2, with 14 bases in between. CDR3 sequence (DNA): TGTGCCAGCAGCCAAGATGGACGGGAGGGGGGCAATCAGCCCCAGCATTTT. Its protein is CASSQDGREGGNQPQHF.

As for this clone: Different DNA sequences within this sample yield the same CDR3. This chain links TRBV7-8 with TRBJ2-2, with 8 bases fitting TRBD2. CDR3 length: 16 residues. Germline lookup yields CDR1 SGHVS and CDR2 FQNEAQ. V was pared by 5 bases and J by 0 bases, with 5 bases of the junction left unmatched. The CDR3 DNA follows: TGTGCCAGCAGCCGTTTAGCGGGGCCGAACACCGGGGAGCTGTTTTTT. Its translation: CASSRLAGPNTGELFF.

The J gene is TRBJ2-5, the V gene TRBV28; the D gene is possibly TRBD1 (6 bases). The CDR3 spans 15 residues. Trimming left V 5 bases short and J 5 bases short, with 18 bases between. Germline V gene sequence: CDR1 MDHEN, CDR2 SYDVKM. The CDR3: CASSPTGRRRETQYF. CDR3 bases: TGTGCCAGCAGTCCAACAGGGCGGAGAAGGGAGACCCAGTACTTC.

The rearrangement links TRBV9 to TRBJ1-3; D possibly corresponds to TRBD1 (6 bases). The V end lost 3 bases, the J end lost 3 bases, and 13 bases lay between the germline ends. Germline CDR1 and CDR2: SGDLS and YYNGEE. The CDR3 is made up of 15 amino acids. CDR3 sequence reads: CASSAQQGSGNTIYF. CDR3 DNA: TGTGCCAGCAGCGCCCAACAGGGTAGTGGAAACACCATATATTTT. Drawing the rest from reference TRBV9 and TRBJ1-3, the complete variable domain is DSGVTQTPKHLITATGQRVTLRCSPRSGDLSVYWYQQSLDQGLQFLIQYYNGEERAKGNILERFSAQQFPDLHSELNLSSLELGDSALYFCASSAQQGSGNTIYFGEGSWLTVV.

The chain employs TRBV6-5 and TRBJ2-1; D possibly corresponds to TRBD1 (6 bases). Between the trimmed V and J ends, which lost 0 bases and 8 bases, there was a span of 14 bases. Germline CDR1 MNHEY, CDR2 SVGAGI. CDR3 length: 15 residues. The chain's CDR3 is CASSYSMQGMDEQFF. In DNA, the CDR3 is TGTGCCAGCAGTTACTCGATGCAGGGGATGGATGAGCAGTTCTTC.

The J gene is TRBJ2-3, the V gene TRBV9; no firm D call. Germline loops: CDR1 SGDLS, CDR2 YYNGEE. Trimming took off 3 bases at V and 8 bases at J, with 10 bases between the two ends. The CDR3 is made up of 12 amino acids. This CDR3 reads CASSGTSGTQYF. CDR3 bases: TGTGCCAGCAGCGGAACGTCCGGTACGCAGTATTTT.

This chain joins TRBV9 and TRBJ2-6; weak D call: TRBD1 (5 bases). V lost 0 bases and J 4 bases, leaving 11 bases between the germline ends. Germline values: CDR1 SGDLS, CDR2 YYNGEE. The CDR3 length is 16 residues. CDR3 protein: CASSVEAGYGANVLTF. In DNA form, the CDR3 reads TGTGCCAGCAGCGTAGAGGCAGGGTACGGGGCCAACGTCCTGACTTTC.

This chain links TRBV28 with TRBJ1-1; 8 bases are a match to TRBD1. Germline CDR1 and CDR2: MDHEN and SYDVKM. The CDR3 consists of 14 residues. J lost 3 bases, V lost 5 bases, and 5 bases had no gene match. The CDR3 DNA reads TGTGCCAGCAGTCCCAGGGGGCTCGACACTGAAGCTTTCTTT. Protein product: CASSPRGLDTEAFF.